The 17 T cell receptor beta chains presented below share a single source sample, sequenced in a study of T cells in Graves' hyperthyroidism and ophthalmopathy. Template material for amplifying TCR beta CDR3 regions consisted of RNA transcripts. An initial round of RT-PCR targeting the TCR CDR3 relied on the HTBI primer set. TCRdb recomputed calls from the multiplex PCR reads with MiXCR, one row per CDR3 protein. Here the sample spans about 480,000 distinct CDR3 sequences, under 15% being singletons. Sequencing input: blood. The receptors derive from a woman aged 18-30 years with Graves' hyperthyroidism.

In this sample, this clonotype turned up a few times. J is TRBJ2-7 and V is TRBV14, with 11 bases matching TRBD1. This CDR3 contains 16 residues. The V segment lost 0 bases and the J segment 6 bases; nucleotides outside the gene matches: 7. Germline values: CDR1 SGHDN, CDR2 FVKESK. The CDR3 is CASSQDWTGGLVEQYF. The DNA for the CDR3 is TGTGCCAGCAGCCAAGACTGGACAGGGGGCCTGGTCGAGCAGTACTTC.

In this sample, this clonotype turned up many times. J is TRBJ1-1 and V is TRBV30, with 7 bases aligning to TRBD1. With V trimmed by 6 bases and J by 5 bases, 12 bases remained unmatched. Per germline, CDR1 GTSNPN and CDR2 SVGIG (reference sequence). The CDR3 runs 14 residues. This CDR3 is CACQTGTAYTEAFF. The CDR3 bases are TGTGCCTGCCAGACCGGGACAGCTTATACTGAAGCTTTCTTT.

The chain recombines TRBV14 with TRBJ2-2; D may be TRBD1 (5 bases). Germline V gene data show CDR1 as SGHDN and CDR2 as FVKESK. V was trimmed by 8 bases and J by 1 base, leaving 14 bases between them. The CDR3 is 15 residues long. CDR3 protein: CASRGSGWNTGELFF. Here the CDR3 DNA reads TGTGCCAGCCGAGGATCAGGGTGGAACACCGGGGAGCTGTTTTTT. Together with reference TRBV14 and TRBJ2-2, the CDR3 gives the full variable domain: EAGVTQFPSHSVIEKGQTVTLRCDPISGHDNLYWYRRVMGKEIKFLLHFVKESKQDESGMPNNRFLAERTGGTYSTLKVQPAELEDSGVYFCASRGSGWNTGELFFGEGSRLTVL.

This clonotype was counted between two and nine times. The CDR3 DNA is TGTGCCAGCAGTTCCCAGGGACAGGGGTTCAACTATGGCTACACCTTC. Its translation: CASSSQGQGFNYGYTF. V gene TRBV6-5 combines with J gene TRBJ1-2; the match to TRBD1 covers 10 bases. After removal of 4 bases from V and 2 bases from J, the junction contained 7 bases not matched to a gene. CDR1 MNHEY and CDR2 SVGAGI come from the germline V gene. The CDR3 totals 16 residues.

V usage is TRBV5-5 and J usage is TRBJ2-1; the D is unclear. The CDR3 contains 16 residues. V gave up 4 bases and J gave up 5 bases, with 19 bases separating them. Germline V gene data show CDR1 as SGHKS and CDR2 as YYEKEE (reference sequence). The CDR3 loop is CASSPFNVYTDNEQFF. The CDR3, as DNA: TGTGCCAGCAGCCCCTTTAACGTTTACACGGACAATGAGCAGTTCTTC.

The J gene is TRBJ1-5, the V gene TRBV3-1, with D possibly matching TRBD1 (6 bases). The CDR3 has 13 residues. V was shortened by 5 bases and J by 7 bases, with 12 bases between the two germline ends. CDR1 and CDR2 from the germline V gene are LGHDT and YNNKEL (reference sequence). The DNA of the CDR3 is TGTGCCAGCAGCTTACTTGGGGGCCAGCCCCAGCATTTT. Translating it yields CASSLLGGQPQHF.

The table lists this clonotype with many counts. This rearrangement joins TRBV11-2 to TRBJ1-1; D gene ambiguous. Germline loops: CDR1 SGHAT, CDR2 FQNNGV. V dropped 3 bases and J dropped 5 bases, with 13 bases sitting between them. The CDR3 runs to 14 residues. In DNA form, the CDR3 reads TGTGCCAGCAGCTTTGGCTCCCTTGGGACTGAAGCTTTCTTT. Translating gives CASSFGSLGTEAFF. Filled out from reference TRBV11-2 and TRBJ1-1, the complete variable domain reads EAGVAQSPRYKIIEKRQSVAFWCNPISGHATLYWYQQILGQGPKLLIQFQNNGVVDDSQLPKDRFSAERLKGVDSTLKIQPAKLEDSAVYLCASSFGSLGTEAFFGQGTRLTVV.

The V gene is TRBV20-1, the J gene TRBJ2-7, with D possibly TRBD1 on 6 matching bases. There are 12 residues in the CDR3. V lost 7 bases and J 2 bases, leaving 12 bases between the germline ends. Germline assignment: CDR1 DFQATT and CDR2 SNEGSKA (reference sequence). The CDR3 DNA reads TGCAGTGGGACCGGGACAACCTACGAGCAGTACTTC. Translated, it gives CSGTGTTYEQYF.

In this sample, this clonotype turned up many times. The rearrangement joins TRBV5-1 to TRBJ2-7; tentative D call: TRBD1 (5 bases). V was trimmed by 3 bases and J by 0 bases, leaving 10 bases between them. This CDR3 has 14 amino acids. In germline, CDR1 is SGHRS, CDR2 YFSETQ. The CDR3 coding sequence is TGCGCCAGCAGCTGGAGACAGAGCTCCTACGAGCAGTACTTC. It translates to CASSWRQSSYEQYF.

This clonotype has more than one count but fewer than ten. The V call is TRBV3-1, the J call TRBJ1-3; no firm D call. Trimming pared 4 bases from V and 0 bases from J, leaving 7 bases between. Germline CDR1 and CDR2: LGHDT and YNNKEL (reference sequence). This CDR3 contains 14 residues. CDR3: CASSPSSSGNTIYF. The DNA of the CDR3 is TGTGCCAGCAGCCCTTCGAGCTCTGGAAACACCATATATTTT.

This clonotype turned up a few times. The final CDR3 position lacks the conserved phenylalanine or tryptophan, pointing to a likely read error. V usage is TRBV5-1 and J usage is TRBJ2-1, with D maybe TRBD2 (5 bases). The CDR3 is 13 amino acids. V was pared by 4 bases and J by 1 base, with 6 bases between. The germline CDR1 and CDR2 sequences are SGHRS and YFSETQ. In DNA form, the CDR3 reads TGCGCCAGCAGCCGGACTTCCTACAATGAGCAGTTCTAC. Translating it yields CASSRTSYNEQFY.

This rearrangement joins TRBV25-1 to TRBJ2-1; 15 bases agree with TRBD2. With 10 bases clipped from V and 10 bases from J, the junction kept 5 bases outside the gene matches. The CDR3 consists of 13 residues. From germline, CDR1 is MGHDK and CDR2 SYGVNS. Here the CDR3 DNA reads TGTGCCACCGGACTAGCGGGAGGGGGAGAGCAGTTCTTC. It translates to CATGLAGGGEQFF.

Ten or more counts support this clonotype. This likely comes from a read error, as the CDR3 has no conserved phenylalanine or tryptophan at its end. The chain joins TRBV7-9 to TRBJ2-2; 7 bases are a match to TRBD2. The CDR3 covers 16 residues. Losses at the gene ends were 11 bases for V and 1 base for J; bases not matched to a gene: 13. Germline V CDR1 and CDR2: SEHNR, FQNEAQ (reference sequence). The CDR3 protein is CASRVPLAKNTGELFS. As DNA, the CDR3 is TGTGCCTCCCGAGTCCCACTAGCGAAGAACACCGGGGAGCTGTTTTCT.

This clonotype was seen ten or more times. Here the CDR3 reads CASSSLGTSLTDEQFF. CDR3 in DNA: TGTGCCAGCAGCTCCCTCGGGACTAGCTTAACGGATGAGCAGTTCTTC. The chain uses TRBV7-9 and TRBJ2-1, with 9 bases aligning to TRBD2. J was trimmed by 8 bases and V by 4 bases; bases with no gene match: 12. Germline assignment: CDR1 SEHNR and CDR2 FQNEAQ (reference sequence). The CDR3 is made up of 16 amino acids. Together with reference TRBV7-9 and TRBJ2-1, the CDR3 gives the full variable domain: DTGVSQNPRHKITKRGQNVTFRCDPISEHNRLYWYRQTLGQGPEFLTYFQNEAQLEKSRLLSDRFSAERPKGSFSTLEIQRTEQGDSAMYLCASSSLGTSLTDEQFFGPGTRLTVL.

J is TRBJ2-2 and V is TRBV7-7, with 9 bases fitting TRBD1. The CDR3 sequence is 14 residues long. The V gene's germline CDR1 is SSHAT and CDR2 FNYEAQ (reference sequence). V lost 8 bases to trimming and J lost 0 bases; unmatched junction nucleotides: 1. This CDR3 is CASRQGANTGELFF. The DNA of the CDR3 is TGTGCCAGCCGACAGGGGGCGAACACCGGGGAGCTGTTTTTT. Combining the CDR3 with reference TRBV7-7 and TRBJ2-2 gives the whole variable domain GAGVSQSPRYKVTKRGQDVTLRCDPISSHATLYWYQQALGQGPEFLTYFNYEAQPDKSGLPSDRFSAERPEGSISTLTIQRTEQRDSAMYRCASRQGANTGELFFGEGSRLTVL.

Many counts were recorded for this clonotype. The genes are TRBV2 and TRBJ1-4; D is unclear. Trimming stripped 6 bases from V and 4 bases from J, with 12 bases between. The germline gives CDR1 SNHLY, CDR2 FYNNEI. The CDR3 has 14 residues. CDR3 region: CASRGVVGNEKLFF. CDR3 nucleotides: TGTGCCAGCAGGGGAGTGGTTGGTAATGAAAAACTGTTTTTT. Using reference TRBV2 and TRBJ1-4 for the parts outside the CDR3, the full variable domain is EPEVTQTPSHQVTQMGQEVILRCVPISNHLYFYWYRQILGQKVEFLVSFYNNEISEKSEIFDDQFSVERPDGSNFTLKIRSTKLEDSAMYFCASRGVVGNEKLFFGSGTQLSVL.

This clonotype was picked up a small number of times. The chain has TRBV19 and TRBJ1-4; no firm D call. The CDR3 covers 13 residues. Trimming shortened V by 6 bases and J by 5 bases, and 10 bases separated the two germline ends. Germline CDR1 and CDR2: LNHDA and SQIVND (reference sequence). In nucleotides, the CDR3 is TGTGCCAGTAGGGTAGGGCCCAATGAAAAACTGTTTTTT. Translating it yields CASRVGPNEKLFF.